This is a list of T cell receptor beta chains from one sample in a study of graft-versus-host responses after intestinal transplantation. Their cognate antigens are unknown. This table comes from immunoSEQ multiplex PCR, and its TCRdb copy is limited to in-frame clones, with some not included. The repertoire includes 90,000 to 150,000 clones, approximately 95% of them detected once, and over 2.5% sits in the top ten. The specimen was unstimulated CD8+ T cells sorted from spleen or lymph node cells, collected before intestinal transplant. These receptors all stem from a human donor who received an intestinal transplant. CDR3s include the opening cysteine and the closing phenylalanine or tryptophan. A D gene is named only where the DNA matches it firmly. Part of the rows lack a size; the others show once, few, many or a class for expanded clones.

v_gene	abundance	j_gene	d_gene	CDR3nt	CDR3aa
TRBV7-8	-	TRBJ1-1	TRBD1	TGTGCCAGCAGCCCCCAGACAGGGGGCACTGAAGCTTTCTTT	CASSPQTGGTEAFF
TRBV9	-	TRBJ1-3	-	TGTGCCAGCAGCGTAGGTCGAGGAAACACCATATATTTT	CASSVGRGNTIYF
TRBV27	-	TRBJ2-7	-	TGTGCCAGCAGTTTATTGGACCCCTCCTACGAGCAGTACTTC	CASSLLDPSYEQYF
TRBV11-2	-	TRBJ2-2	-	TGTGCCAGCAGCTTAGACCACAGGGCCGGGGAGCTGTTTTTT	CASSLDHRAGELFF
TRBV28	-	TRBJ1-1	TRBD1	TGTGCCAGCAGTCTTTGGACAGGAGACACTGAAGCTTTCTTT	CASSLWTGDTEAFF
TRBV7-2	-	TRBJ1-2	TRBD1	TGTGCCAGCAGACCTTCAACGGGACAGGGGGGCGGCTACACCTTC	CASRPSTGQGGGYTF
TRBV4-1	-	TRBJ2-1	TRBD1	TGCGCCAGCAGCCGGCTGGACAGGGCTTCCTACAATGAGCAGTTCTTC	CASSRLDRASYNEQFF
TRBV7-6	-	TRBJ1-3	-	TGTGCCAGCAGCCGGCGTCCCCAGTTAGACACCATATATTTT	CASSRRPQLDTIYF
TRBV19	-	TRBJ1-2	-	TGTGCCAGTAGTATCGGCAGCGGAGGCTATGGCTACACCTTC	CASSIGSGGYGYTF
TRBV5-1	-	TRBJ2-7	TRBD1	TGCGCCAGCAGCCTCCGGGACAGTCCCTACGAGCAGTACTTC	CASSLRDSPYEQYF
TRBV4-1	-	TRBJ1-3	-	TGCGCCAGCAGCCGGTTAATGGCGTCTGGAAACACCATATATTTT	CASSRLMASGNTIYF
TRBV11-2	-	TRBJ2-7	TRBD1	TGTGCCAGCAGCTCGGACAGGGAACCCTACGAGCAGTACTTC	CASSSDREPYEQYF
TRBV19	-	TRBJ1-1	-	TGTGCCAGTAGCCCCAGACTTGCGGGGGGCTCGAACACTGAAGCTTTCTTT	CASSPRLAGGSNTEAFF
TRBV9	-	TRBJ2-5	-	TGTGCCAGCAGCGGAGGGGCGGGCCAAGAGACCCAGTACTTC	CASSGGAGQETQYF
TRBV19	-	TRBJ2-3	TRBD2	TGTGCCAGTAGTATCGCGGGAGTCGGCACAGATACGCAGTATTTT	CASSIAGVGTDTQYF
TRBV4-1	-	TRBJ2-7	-	TGCGCCAGCAGCCAGCGGATGGGTGTCTACGAGCAGTACTTC	CASSQRMGVYEQYF
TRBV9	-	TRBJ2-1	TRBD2	TGTGCCAGCAGCGGTAGCGGGAGCCATTGGAATGAGCAGTTCTTC	CASSGSGSHWNEQFF
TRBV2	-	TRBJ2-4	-	TGTGCCAGCAGTGAAGACTTGGGTAACGAGTATCAGGACATTCAGTACTTC	CASSEDLGNEYQDIQYF
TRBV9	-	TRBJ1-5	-	TGTGCCAGTACCTTTGGGCCAGAGAGCAATCAGCCCCAGCATTTT	CASTFGPESNQPQHF
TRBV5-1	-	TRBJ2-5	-	TGCGCCAGCAGCACCCACCATGCTACCTGGGAGACCCAGTACTTC	CASSTHHATWETQYF
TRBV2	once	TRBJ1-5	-	TGTGCCAGCAGCCCCACGGGACGGATGATCGAGCCCCAGCATTTT	CASSPTGRMIEPQHF
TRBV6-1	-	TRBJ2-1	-	TGTGCCAGCAGTGAAGCTGCGGGAAGGGCCTACAATGAGCAGTTCTTC	CASSEAAGRAYNEQFF
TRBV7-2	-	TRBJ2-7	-	TGTGCCAGCACCCTTTCCTACCGGCCTACGCCCCCGACGCAGTACTTC	CASTLSYRPTPPTQYF
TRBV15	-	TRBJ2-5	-	TGTGCCACCAGCAGGAAGGGCTTCCAAGAGACCCAGTACTTC	CATSRKGFQETQYF
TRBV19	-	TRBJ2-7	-	TGTGCCAGTAGTCCCGGAAACTCCTACGAGCAGTACTTC	CASSPGNSYEQYF
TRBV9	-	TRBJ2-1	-	TGTGCCAGCAGCGTAGGTGGGGATGAGCAGTTCTTC	CASSVGGDEQFF
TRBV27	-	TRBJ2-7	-	TGTGCCAGCAGTTTATTGGTGGAGGACGAGCAGTACTTC	CASSLLVEDEQYF
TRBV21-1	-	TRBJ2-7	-	TGTGCCAGCAGCAAAGTCGCCGCCGCCTACGAGCAGTACTTC	CASSKVAAAYEQYF
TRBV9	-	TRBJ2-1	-	TGTGCCAGCAGCGTAGGAGGTGGAACTAGCAGGGAGCAGTTCTTC	CASSVGGGTSREQFF
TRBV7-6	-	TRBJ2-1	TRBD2	TGTGCCAGCAGCAGGGACTATACGGCCAATGAGCAGTTCTTC	CASSRDYTANEQFF
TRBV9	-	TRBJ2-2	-	TGTGCCAGCAGCGTAGCCGCCAGCGCGCAGAACACCGGGGAGCTGTTTTTT	CASSVAASAQNTGELFF
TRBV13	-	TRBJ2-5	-	TGTGCCAGCAGCCCCCAGATGATTCAAGAGACCCAGTACTTC	CASSPQMIQETQYF
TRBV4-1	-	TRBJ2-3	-	TGCGCCAGCAGCCAGCGGGGTCGATCTCTTGGGCCGTATCTTACTAGCACAGATACGCAGTATTTT	CASSQRGRSLGPYLTSTDTQYF